The source of this T cell receptor (beta chain) is a study of blood T cell repertoires in COVID-19. Study at large: Samples of COVID-19 (acute and convalescent) were obtained from the United States, Italy and Spain. T cells, B-cell-depleted T cells, or PBMCs provided the cDNA or gDNA that served as material.

The CDR3 totals 14 residues. Germline CDR1 and CDR2: KGHSH and LQKENI. V shed 2 bases and J shed 0 bases, with 8 bases lying between them. The authors' processing: How many nucleated cells were present was estimated from reference gene primer amplification. The method was immunoSEQ multiplex PCR; TCRdb's version includes in-frame clones alone and lacks a portion of them. D and trimming come from the DNA, and the V and J calls and clone size come from that table. Altogether some 200,000 clones are present, 85% to 90% being singletons, with the ten largest covering 4.5% to 7.5%. The sequenced material came from peripheral blood. This sequence originates from an elderly man with acute or convalescent COVID-19. The chain recombines TRBV18 with TRBJ2-7, with D hard to call. In nucleotides, the CDR3 is TGTGCCAGCTCACCATTGGCAGACTCCTACGAGCAGTACTTC. Its translation is CASSPLADSYEQYF.